This T cell receptor (beta chain) derives from a study of OX40 agonist ivuxolimab in advanced cancers. Whole-study context: One patient with hepatocellular carcinoma and two with cutaneous melanoma, three in all, had partial responses.

The assay was immunoSEQ multiplex PCR, and TCRdb's table has in-frame clones only and misses some. The repertoire includes roughly 91,000 clones, 90% to 97% of them detected once, and 2% to 2.5% sits in the top ten. V shed 0 bases and J shed 0 bases, with 7 bases lying between them. Germline CDR1 SGDLS, CDR2 YYNGEE. CDR3 length: 14 amino acids. This sample comprised CD4+ or CD8+ T cells sorted from blood, obtained in a trial of the OX40 agonist ivuxolimab. The J gene is TRBJ2-7, the V gene TRBV9, with a tentative D call TRBD1 (6 bases). The TCR sequence derives from an adult with an advanced solid tumor such as melanoma, head and neck, liver or kidney cancer. The DNA for the CDR3 is TGTGCCAGCAGCGTAGGGGACACCTCCTACGAGCAGTACTTC. It translates to CASSVGDTSYEQYF.